This is a list of T cell receptor beta chains from one sample in a study of T cell changes during pregnancy in multiple sclerosis. Some clones are missing from TCRdb's copy, which holds only in-frame ones; the method was immunoSEQ multiplex PCR. The sample has some 63,000 clones, around nine tenths seen once. The material was peripheral blood, obtained before pregnancy. The receptors were gathered from a female donor with multiple sclerosis, enrolled in a pregnancy study. The CDR3 runs from the conserved cysteine through the conserved F or W. Fields, in order: clone size, V gene, D gene, J gene, CDR3 DNA, CDR3 protein. A D gene is named only where the DNA matches it firmly. A row's size may be missing; if present it is once, few, many or a size class.

NA,TRBV19,NA,TRBJ1-4,TGTGCCAGTAGTCTTACGACGGCCCGAGGGGGACTGTTTTTT,CASSLTTARGGLFF
NA,TRBV19,NA,TRBJ1-2,TGTGCCAGTAGTGCGGCTCTTCGGGACTATGGCTACACCTTC,CASSAALRDYGYTF
NA,TRBV5-6,TRBD2,TRBJ2-5,TGTGCCAGCACCGGGTTTCGACTAGCGGGGGGCGTAGAGACCCAGTACTTC,CASTGFRLAGGVETQYF
NA,TRBV30,NA,TRBJ1-2,TGTGCCTGGAGTCCAGGGTTCACCTTC,CAWSPGFTF
NA,TRBV4-1,TRBD2,TRBJ2-1,TGCGCCAGCAGCCAAGTTTTTAGCGGGGGCCTAGCAAGGGCGGGGAATGAGCAGTTCTTC,CASSQVFSGGLARAGNEQFF
NA,TRBV7-3,TRBD1,TRBJ2-3,TGTGCCAGCAGCCCAGGGGGTGGACGGGGAGCGCTCTCAGATACGCAGTATTTT,CASSPGGGRGALSDTQYF
NA,TRBV19,NA,TRBJ1-2,TGTGCCAGTAGTCCCCTGGCGGGTTGGGCTAACTATGGCTACACCTTC,CASSPLAGWANYGYTF
NA,TRBV9,NA,TRBJ2-3,TGTGCCAGCAGCGTAGGTGGGGGGGCTCGGGATACGCAGTATTTT,CASSVGGGARDTQYF
NA,TRBV15,TRBD2,TRBJ2-3,TGTGCCACCAGTAGCGGGGTAAGCACAGATACGCAGTATTTT,CATSSGVSTDTQYF
few,TRBV5-4,NA,TRBJ1-5,TGTGCCAGCAGCTTGGGGCAGGGAAGGAATCAGCCCCAGCATTTT,CASSLGQGRNQPQHF
NA,TRBV29-1,TRBD2,TRBJ2-5,TGCAGCGTTGAGCGGGGGGCGGGGGAGACCCAGTACTTC,CSVERGAGETQYF
once,TRBV2,TRBD2,TRBJ2-7,TGTGCCAGCAGTAGGGGGGGACTAGCGGGGGAGAACGAGCAGTACTTC,CASSRGGLAGENEQYF
NA,TRBV7-2,NA,TRBJ1-2,TGTGCCAGCAGCCCTGTTCAGGGAACCCCCTTTGGCTACACCTTC,CASSPVQGTPFGYTF
NA,TRBV29-1,NA,TRBJ2-1,TGCAGCGTCGCCCGGGGAAATGAGCAGTTCTTC,CSVARGNEQFF
NA,TRBV19,TRBD1,TRBJ2-2,TGTGCCAGTAGTAAGGGGGCGGGCACCGGGGAGCTGTTTTTT,CASSKGAGTGELFF
NA,TRBV5-4,TRBD1,TRBJ1-2,TGTGCCAGCAGCCCTCGACAGGGCTCCTATGGCTACACCTTC,CASSPRQGSYGYTF
NA,TRBV9,NA,TRBJ1-1,TGTGCCAGCAGCCCCCAGGGTATTTTTAGCACTGAAGCTTTCTTT,CASSPQGIFSTEAFF
NA,TRBV13,TRBD2,TRBJ2-1,TGTGCCAGCAGCTTAGGAGGCGGGGGGGTTTTCTTC,CASSLGGGGVFF
NA,TRBV10-3,NA,TRBJ1-2,TGTGCCATCAGTGCCCGGACGGACTACTATGGCTACACCTTC,CAISARTDYYGYTF
NA,TRBV30,NA,TRBJ1-2,TGTGCCTGGAGCGCTAGGGTCCCGGGGGGCTACACCTTC,CAWSARVPGGYTF
NA,TRBV9,NA,TRBJ2-5,TGTGCCAGCAGCCCCAGACTAACCCAAGAGACCCAGTACTTC,CASSPRLTQETQYF
once,TRBV18,NA,TRBJ1-3,TGTGCCAGCCAGAACAGGAACTCTGGAAACACCATATATTTT,CASQNRNSGNTIYF
NA,TRBV19,NA,TRBJ1-4,TGTGCCAGTATTTCTCCGGGTACCGAAAAACTGTTTTTT,CASISPGTEKLFF
NA,TRBV7-8,TRBD1,TRBJ2-2,TGTGCCAGCAGCCCGGGACAGGGGACGAGGACCGGGGAGCTGTTTTTT,CASSPGQGTRTGELFF
NA,TRBV6-5,TRBD1,TRBJ1-3,TGTGCCAGCGGACGGACAGGGACGGGAAACACCATATATTTT,CASGRTGTGNTIYF
NA,TRBV9,TRBD1,TRBJ2-7,TGTGCCAGCAGCGCAGCCCCGTCCTCCGGGACAGGCAACTCCTACGAGCAGTACTTC,CASSAAPSSGTGNSYEQYF
NA,TRBV2,NA,TRBJ1-4,TGTGCCAGCAGCGGACAGTTGGACAAACTGTTTTTT,CASSGQLDKLFF
NA,TRBV4-2,TRBD2,TRBJ2-3,TGTGCCAGCAGCCAGTTAGCGGGGGGGGGCACAGATACGCAGTATTTT,CASSQLAGGGTDTQYF
NA,TRBV5-5,NA,TRBJ2-3,TGTGCCAGCAGCTTCAAAGGGTGGGGAGCCGGAGGAGATACGCAGTATTTT,CASSFKGWGAGGDTQYF
NA,TRBV11-2,NA,TRBJ2-7,TGTGCCAGCAGCTCGGACAGACCAAACTACGAGCAGTACTTC,CASSSDRPNYEQYF
NA,TRBV5-6,NA,TRBJ2-3,TGTGCCAGCAGCATTGAATTGAGGGATACGCAGTATTTT,CASSIELRDTQYF
NA,TRBV19,NA,TRBJ2-6,TGTGCCAGTAGTATATATTATGGGGCCAACGTCCTGACTTTC,CASSIYYGANVLTF
NA,TRBV5-5,NA,TRBJ2-7,TGTGCCAGCAGCTTGGGTAGCGCCAGATCCTACGAGCAGTACTTC,CASSLGSARSYEQYF
NA,TRBV2,NA,TRBJ1-2,TGTGCCAGCAGAGAGTGGGGCTACACCTTC,CASREWGYTF
NA,TRBV6-5,TRBD1,TRBJ2-7,TGTGCCAGCAGTTCTCCGGGACAGCGCTACGAGCAGTACTTC,CASSSPGQRYEQYF
NA,TRBV4-3,NA,TRBJ1-2,TGCGCCAGCAGCCAAGATGCCTCAGGGATCTACGGCTACACCTTC,CASSQDASGIYGYTF
NA,TRBV18,TRBD2,TRBJ2-5,TGTGCCAGCCAAGGGCCAGCGGGGGGACAAGAGACCCAGTACTTC,CASQGPAGGQETQYF
NA,TRBV5-6,NA,TRBJ1-2,TGTGCCAGCAGCTTCGACAGGCAAATCTTCTATGGCTACACCTTC,CASSFDRQIFYGYTF
NA,TRBV19,TRBD1,TRBJ1-2,TGTGCCAGTAACCAACAGGGGAAAGTCTATGGCTACACCTTC,CASNQQGKVYGYTF